This entry concerns a single TCR beta chain. In the source study's methods: Scientists estimated how many nucleated cells there were by amplifying reference gene primers. The table came from immunoSEQ multiplex PCR; TCRdb's copy has only in-frame clones and leaves some out. Clonal size and the V and J genes are those of that table, whereas D and trimming came from the DNA. The table records approximately 140,000 clones, just over 85% of them present only once. These data belong to a study of blood T cell repertoires in COVID-19. Study-level background: PBMCs, B-cell-depleted T cells, or T cells provided the cDNA or gDNA that made up the material.

Germline-derived CDR1 and CDR2 are MNHEY and SVGEGT. V was clipped by 0 bases and J by 4 bases, with 12 bases between them. This CDR3 contains 15 residues. This sequence joins TRBV6-2 or TRBV6-3 and TRBJ1-1; D unresolved. Sequencing input: peripheral blood. The source of this sequence is a man between 65 and 85 years old with acute or convalescent COVID-19. The CDR3 DNA sequence: TGTGCCAGCAGTTACTCCCTTATGACGGGCACTGAAGCTTTCTTT. This translates into CASSYSLMTGTEAFF.